Sequencing of this TCR beta chain was carried out in a study of radiotherapy plus CTLA-4 blockade in lung cancer (dated by TCRdb to 2016 to 2019). Regarding the complete study: Among enrolled patients, approximately 18% had an objective response and 25% to 35% reached disease control. General findings and caveats noted by the study authors: The strongest predictors of response were reported to be early dynamic shifts in blood T cell clones along with a rise in serum interferon-beta following radiation. After treatment with radiotherapy and ipilimumab, TCR clones that originated in tumors expanded in peripheral blood.

Receptors were amplified or captured by the immunoSEQ multiplex PCR assay. Sourced from immuneACCESS, this table was stored by TCRdb with only in-frame sequences that have V and J called. A share of the clones is absent; for the studies checked, an unresolved V gene accounts for under half, and the remainder has no known explanation. The sample includes about 100,000 clones, with 83% observed a single time. 0.65% to 1% of the sample is in the top ten clones. Focal radiation therapy combined with CTLA-4 blockade (ipilimumab) was tested in patients with chemo-refractory metastatic non-small-cell lung cancer. In the case of this clone: Its antigen is still unknown. The sample holds no much larger clone one base away, and base qualities are not on file.

The CDR3 runs 12 residues from the cysteine to the phenylalanine. CDR3 DNA is the only sequence kept; it has 36 bases, read in frame from the first base. In the germline V gene, CDR1 corresponds to SQVTM and CDR2 to ANQGSEA. V loses 6 bases of germline sequence and J loses 4 bases, and the interval between the two ends is 12 bases. This sequence originates from a human donor with non-small cell lung cancer who had stable disease on radiotherapy plus ipilimumab. The chain is encoded by TRBV29-1 joined to TRBJ1-2, with the D gene not clear enough to name. This sample comprised peripheral blood, obtained from a patient treated with radiotherapy plus ipilimumab. The nucleotide sequence reads as follows: TGCAGCGTCGCGCACTCGGTCTATGGCTACACCTTC. This is translated as CSVAHSVYGYTF.